What follows are 23 T cell receptor beta chains derived from one specimen sequenced in a study of blood T cell repertoires in COVID-19. Using immunoSEQ multiplex PCR, the repertoire was profiled, and TCRdb retains in-frame clones only, with some absent. The sample includes approximately 170,000 clones, approximately 84% seen only once; the top ten take 3.2%. The specimen was PBMCs or T cells enriched from blood (not recorded which). The receptors stem from a woman in her 30s who had recovered from COVID-19.

For this clone: Other DNA sequences in the same sample also yield this CDR3. The V and J genes are TRBV7-9 and TRBJ1-2; 7 positions agree with TRBD1. V trimming: 1 base; J trimming: 3 bases; junction bases outside the gene matches: 2. CDR3 size: 14 residues. Germline V gives CDR1 SEHNR, CDR2 FQNEAQ (reference sequence). The CDR3, as DNA: TGTGCCAGCAGCTTAGGACAGGGACACTATGGCTACACCTTC. Its translation: CASSLGQGHYGYTF.

The V and J genes are TRBV7-9 and TRBJ1-1, with D maybe TRBD1 (6 bases). Germline CDR1 and CDR2: SEHNR and FQNEAQ (reference sequence). V was clipped by 1 base and J by 3 bases, with 12 bases between them. This CDR3 spans 15 amino acids. The CDR3 nucleotides read TGTGCCAGCAGCTTAGTACAGGGTGGGTACACTGAAGCTTTCTTT. It specifies CASSLVQGGYTEAFF.

The V call is TRBV19, the J call TRBJ2-5, with D maybe TRBD1 (5 bases). This CDR3 is built from 16 residues. V was trimmed by 6 bases and J by 1 base, leaving 18 bases between them. CDR1 and CDR2 (germline): LNHDA, SQIVND (reference sequence). CDR3 nucleotides: TGTGCCAGTAGGGATATAACAGGTTATCGCCAAGAGACCCAGTACTTC. This codes for CASRDITGYRQETQYF.

This clone has a handful of counts. The rearrangement joins TRBV7-2 to TRBJ1-5; 7 bases fit TRBD1. The germline V gene encodes CDR1 SGHTA and CDR2 FQGNSA. The CDR3 length is 17 residues. After removal of 0 bases from V and 0 bases from J, the junction contained 5 bases not matched to a gene. The CDR3 DNA is TGTGCCAGCAGCTTAGCGGCCAGGGGGTTTAGCAATCAGCCCCAGCATTTT. Amino acids: CASSLAARGFSNQPQHF.

The chain links TRBV28 to TRBJ2-7; 11 nucleotides align to TRBD2. CDR1 is MDHEN and CDR2 is SYDVKM in the germline V gene. This CDR3 region has 18 residues. V dropped 3 bases and J dropped 4; count of bases not matched to a gene: 14. The CDR3 reads CASSFESLAGGLRYEQYF. The CDR3 DNA is TGTGCCAGCAGTTTTGAGTCGCTAGCGGGAGGACTAAGATACGAGCAGTACTTC.

V usage is TRBV28 and J usage is TRBJ1-1, with a tentative D call TRBD1 (5 bases). The CDR3 contains 14 residues. CDR1 is MDHEN, CDR2 SYDVKM, per germline. V dropped 1 base and J dropped 7 bases, with 13 bases sitting between them. The CDR3 coding sequence is TGTGCCAGCAGTTTATTGCCAGGGAGGGTTGAAGCTTTCTTT. Translated, it gives CASSLLPGRVEAFF.

The chain has TRBV6-8 and TRBJ2-1; D perhaps matches TRBD2 (6 bases). Germline loops: CDR1 MNHGY, CDR2 SAAAGT. The CDR3 is 16 amino acids. Between the trimmed V and J ends, which lost 7 bases and 4 bases, there was a span of 20 bases. This chain's CDR3 is CASNLGRLVFYNEQFF. In DNA form, the CDR3 reads TGTGCCAGCAACCTAGGGAGACTAGTCTTTTACAATGAGCAGTTCTTC.

This clone was seen only once. The chain couples TRBV2 to TRBJ1-2, with D perhaps matching TRBD1 (6 bases). The V end lost 7 bases, the J end lost 3 bases, and 15 bases lay between the germline ends. This CDR3 is 14 amino acids long. Germline V lookup: CDR1 SNHLY, CDR2 FYNNEI. The CDR3 loop reads CASIARTGYYGYTF. DNA of the CDR3: TGTGCCAGCATAGCCCGAACAGGGTACTATGGCTACACCTTC.

This chain connects TRBV6-5 to TRBJ1-2; 9 bases fit TRBD1. With V trimmed by 7 bases and J by 2 bases, 8 bases remained unmatched. Germline V lookup: CDR1 MNHEY, CDR2 SVGAGI. The CDR3 spans 15 residues. This CDR3 is CASTQIQGANYGYTF. The CDR3 nucleotides read TGTGCCAGCACACAAATACAGGGGGCGAACTATGGCTACACCTTC.

CDR3 nucleotide sequence: TGTGCCAGCAGCTTGGATGGGGGCGCAGTCCACTATGGCTACACCTTC. Its translation is CASSLDGGAVHYGYTF. The chain has TRBV5-4 and TRBJ1-2, with D tentatively TRBD1 (6 bases). The ends were cut back, 0 bases at V and 3 bases at J, with 15 bases in the middle. Per germline, CDR1 SGHNT and CDR2 YYREEE (reference sequence). This CDR3 is 16 amino acids long.

The chain links TRBV28 to TRBJ1-2; D is unresolved. The CDR3 runs 14 residues. The V end lost 5 bases, the J end lost 7 bases, and 17 bases lay between the germline ends. Germline lookup yields CDR1 MDHEN and CDR2 SYDVKM. CDR3 loop: CASSPIRFRGGYTF. CDR3 nucleotides: TGTGCCAGCAGTCCGATACGCTTTCGGGGTGGCTACACCTTC.

The genes are TRBV5-1 and TRBJ1-1; the match to TRBD1 covers 7 bases. After removal of 7 bases from V and 1 base from J, the junction contained 7 bases not matched to a gene. The CDR3 loop spans 14 amino acids. From germline, CDR1 is SGHRS and CDR2 YFSETQ. The CDR3, as DNA: TGCGCCAGCTCCCCTGGGACAGAGAACACTGAAGCTTTCTTT. Protein: CASSPGTENTEAFF. The entire variable domain, with the rest obtained from reference TRBV5-1 and TRBJ1-1, is as follows: KAGVTQTPRYLIKTRGQQVTLSCSPISGHRSVSWYQQTPGQGLQFLFEYFSETQRNKGNFPGRFSGRQFSNSRSEMNVSTLELGDSALYLCASSPGTENTEAFFGQGTRLTVV.

This chain joins TRBV7-8 and TRBJ2-3; no definite D call. CDR3 length: 15 amino acids. V was cut by 1 base and J by 6 bases, with 14 bases left in between. Germline V gene sequence: CDR1 SGHVS, CDR2 FQNEAQ. CDR3 in DNA: TGTGCCAGCAGCTTAGTAAGGTTAGGAGATGATACGCAGTATTTT. It is translated as CASSLVRLGDDTQYF.

This sequence joins TRBV3-1 (or the pseudogene TRBV3-2) and TRBJ1-1, with D hard to call. This CDR3 has 12 residues. Germline values: CDR1 LGHDT, CDR2 YNNKEL (reference sequence). V lost 0 bases to trimming and J lost 8 bases, with 7 bases between them. The CDR3 spells CASSQDSFEAFF. DNA for the CDR3: TGTGCCAGCAGCCAAGACAGTTTCGAAGCTTTCTTT.

This chain uses TRBV5-1 with TRBJ1-1, with unresolved D. The CDR3 loop spans 13 amino acids. Germline V gene data show CDR1 as SGHRS and CDR2 as YFSETQ. Trimming pared 2 bases from V and 0 bases from J, leaving 5 bases between. CDR3 bases: TGCGCCAGCAGCTTCACAGTGAACACTGAAGCTTTCTTT. This encodes CASSFTVNTEAFF.

This clone came up a few times. V usage is TRBV6-1 and J usage is TRBJ1-1, with D possibly TRBD1 on 5 matching bases. Per germline, CDR1 MNHNS and CDR2 SASEGT. The CDR3 runs to 13 residues. Deletions cut 1 base from V and 5 bases from J, with 8 bases between. CDR3 sequence reads: CASSEGRATEAFF. CDR3 coding DNA: TGTGCCAGCAGTGAAGGCAGGGCGACTGAAGCTTTCTTT.

V is TRBV5-5 and J is TRBJ1-1, with 7 positions matching TRBD1. V lost 2 bases and J lost 6; bases outside the gene matches: 7. CDR3 length: 14 amino acids. CDR1 is SGHKS and CDR2 is YYEKEE in the germline V gene (reference sequence). The CDR3 spells CASSLLSGTAEAFF. The CDR3 nucleotides read TGTGCCAGCAGCTTACTATCCGGGACAGCTGAAGCTTTCTTT.

The gene calls are TRBV6-1 and TRBJ2-7; D might be TRBD2 (6 bases). This CDR3 comprises 12 residues. Germline assignment: CDR1 MNHNS and CDR2 SASEGT. V was cut by 5 bases and J by 7 bases, with 12 bases left in between. The CDR3 spells CASSPAGGEQYV. CDR3 DNA: TGTGCCAGCAGTCCAGCCGGGGGTGAGCAGTACGTC.

The chain employs TRBV28 and TRBJ2-3, with 10 nucleotides matching TRBD2. Germline trimming cut 6 bases from V and 0 bases from J; bases unmatched to any gene: 3. The CDR3 is 15 amino acids. Germline V CDR1 and CDR2: MDHEN, SYDVKM. As DNA, the CDR3 is TGTGCCAGCAGACAGGGACTAGCGAGCACAGATACGCAGTATTTT. Residues: CASRQGLASTDTQYF.

The chain couples TRBV30 to TRBJ2-3; possibly TRBD2 for D (6 bases). Trimming took 4 bases from V and 6 from J, leaving 14 bases between them. The CDR3 sequence is 13 residues long. Looked up from germline, CDR1 is GTSNPN and CDR2 is SVGIG (reference sequence). CDR3 region: CAWTRRGRDTQYF. CDR3 nucleotide sequence: TGTGCCTGGACCCGGCGGGGTAGGGATACGCAGTATTTT.

The genes are TRBV5-6 and TRBJ1-2; D gene ambiguous. Germline values: CDR1 SGHDT, CDR2 YYEEEE. V was cut by 4 bases and J by 4 bases, with 17 bases left in between. This CDR3 has 15 amino acids. The CDR3 region has the DNA TGTGCCAGCAGCCCCTCGACGGACCGGGGCTATGGCTACACCTTC. Translated, it gives CASSPSTDRGYGYTF. The complete variable domain, with remaining parts taken from reference TRBV5-6 and TRBJ1-2, reads DAGVTQSPTHLIKTRGQQVTLRCSPKSGHDTVSWYQQALGQGPQFIFQYYEEEERQRGNFPDRFSGHQFPNYSSELNVNALLLGDSALYLCASSPSTDRGYGYTFGSGTRLTVV.

The rearrangement links TRBV5-1 to TRBJ2-3, with TRBD2 matching over 10 bases. Germline V gene sequence: CDR1 SGHRS, CDR2 YFSETQ. V was pared by 4 bases and J by 0 bases, with 8 bases of the junction left unmatched. This CDR3 has 17 amino acids. The CDR3 DNA is TGCGCCAGCAGCGGAGGTACTAGCGGGACAAGCACAGATACGCAGTATTTT. It encodes CASSGGTSGTSTDTQYF.

The chain recombines TRBV19 with TRBJ1-4, with D unresolved. Germline assignment: CDR1 LNHDA and CDR2 SQIVND (reference sequence). Trimming took off 7 bases at V and 7 bases at J, with 28 bases between the two ends. The CDR3 runs to 18 residues. The CDR3 region is CASMSRYTSNEVREKLFF. The CDR3 DNA reads as TGTGCCAGTATGTCCAGATATACCTCGAATGAAGTCCGTGAAAAACTGTTTTTT. Full variable domain (missing parts from reference TRBV19 and TRBJ1-4): DGGITQSPKYLFRKEGQNVTLSCEQNLNHDAMYWYRQDPGQGLRLIYYSQIVNDFQKGDIAEGYSVSREKKESFPLTVTSAQKNPTAFYLCASMSRYTSNEVREKLFFGSGTQLSVL.